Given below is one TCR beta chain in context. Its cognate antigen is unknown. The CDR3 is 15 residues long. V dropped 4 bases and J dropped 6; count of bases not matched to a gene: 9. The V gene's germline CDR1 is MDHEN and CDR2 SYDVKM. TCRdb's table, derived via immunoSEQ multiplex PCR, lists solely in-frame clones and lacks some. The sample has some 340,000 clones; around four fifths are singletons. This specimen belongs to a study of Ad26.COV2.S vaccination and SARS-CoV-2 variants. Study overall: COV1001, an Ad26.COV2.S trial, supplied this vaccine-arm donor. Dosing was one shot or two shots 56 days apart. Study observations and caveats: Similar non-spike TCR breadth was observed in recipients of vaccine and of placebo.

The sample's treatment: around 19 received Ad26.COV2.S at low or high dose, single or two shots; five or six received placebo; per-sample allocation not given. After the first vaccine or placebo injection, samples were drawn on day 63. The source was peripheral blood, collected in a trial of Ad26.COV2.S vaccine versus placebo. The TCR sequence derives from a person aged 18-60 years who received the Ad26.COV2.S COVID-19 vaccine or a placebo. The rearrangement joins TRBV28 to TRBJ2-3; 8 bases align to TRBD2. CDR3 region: CASSSLLAGGDTQYF. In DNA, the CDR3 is TGTGCCAGCAGTTCCCTACTTGCGGGGGGCGATACGCAGTATTTT. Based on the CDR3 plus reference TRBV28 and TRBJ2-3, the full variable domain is DVKVTQSSRYLVKRTGEKVFLECVQDMDHENMFWYRQDPGLGLRLIYFSYDVKMKEKGDIPEGYSVSREKKERFSLILESASTNQTSMYLCASSSLLAGGDTQYFGPGTRLTVL.